Sequencing of this T cell receptor beta chain was carried out in a study of pediatric ulcerative colitis. About the research overall: Disease was pancolitis in over five and left-sided in two, histology-confirmed. Study-level findings and limits: In rectum, acute severe colitis had expanded clones and less diversity.

Samples were sequenced at Survey level, maximum 500,000 reads. The protocol was immunoSEQ multiplex PCR, while the TCRdb copy is restricted to in-frame clones and leaves out a portion. The sample carries 45,000 to 55,000 clones, about 79% recorded once. Regarding this clone: Its antigen is unidentified.

Rectal tissue came from one to two pinch biopsies taken at colonoscopy. The V and J ends lost 5 bases and 3 bases, in that order; junction bases with no gene match: 7. The CDR3 runs to 14 residues. Looked up from germline, CDR1 is MNHEY and CDR2 is SMNVEV (reference sequence). V usage is TRBV27 and J usage is TRBJ2-7; TRBD2 matches at 7 bases. This clonotype originated in a girl between 10 and 17 years old with moderate ulcerative colitis. The material sequenced was gut tissue. The CDR3 nucleotides are TGTGCCAGCAGTCCGGGGGGTAAAAACTACGAGCAGTACTTC. Encoded protein: CASSPGGKNYEQYF.